Described below is a single TCR beta chain sequence and its context. Its antigen remains unidentified. This record comes from a study of T cell responses to AZD1222 COVID-19 vaccine. On the study more broadly: Researchers grouped second doses given at about 4 or about 12 weeks into one pool. The study's findings and limits: Recipients of AZD1222 seropositive at baseline numbered only 5 to 7. In the spike-specific TCR repertoire, nearly half reportedly target unmutated variant regions.

TCRdb's copy holds only in-frame clones and misses some; the assay was immunoSEQ multiplex PCR. The repertoire includes about 82,000 clones, 90% of them detected once, and about 5.2% sits in the top ten. This CDR3 spans 16 amino acids. Germline V CDR1 and CDR2: SGHVS, FQNEAQ. After removal of 5 bases from V and 1 base from J, the junction contained 6 bases not matched to a gene. This receptor was taken from an adult in good health. This chain connects TRBV7-8 to TRBJ1-3; TRBD1 matches at 9 bases. Sequencing was performed on peripheral blood, taken on day 0 of AZD1222 vaccination. The CDR3 loop is CASSPWTGVSGNTIYF. The CDR3 region has the DNA TGTGCCAGCAGCCCCTGGACAGGGGTATCTGGAAACACCATATATTTT. Full variable domain (remainder filled in from reference TRBV7-8 and TRBJ1-3): GAGVSQSPRYKVAKRGQDVALRCDPISGHVSLFWYQQALGQGPEFLTYFQNEAQLDKSGLPSDRFFAERPEGSVSTLKIQRTQQEDSAVYLCASSPWTGVSGNTIYFGEGSWLTVV.